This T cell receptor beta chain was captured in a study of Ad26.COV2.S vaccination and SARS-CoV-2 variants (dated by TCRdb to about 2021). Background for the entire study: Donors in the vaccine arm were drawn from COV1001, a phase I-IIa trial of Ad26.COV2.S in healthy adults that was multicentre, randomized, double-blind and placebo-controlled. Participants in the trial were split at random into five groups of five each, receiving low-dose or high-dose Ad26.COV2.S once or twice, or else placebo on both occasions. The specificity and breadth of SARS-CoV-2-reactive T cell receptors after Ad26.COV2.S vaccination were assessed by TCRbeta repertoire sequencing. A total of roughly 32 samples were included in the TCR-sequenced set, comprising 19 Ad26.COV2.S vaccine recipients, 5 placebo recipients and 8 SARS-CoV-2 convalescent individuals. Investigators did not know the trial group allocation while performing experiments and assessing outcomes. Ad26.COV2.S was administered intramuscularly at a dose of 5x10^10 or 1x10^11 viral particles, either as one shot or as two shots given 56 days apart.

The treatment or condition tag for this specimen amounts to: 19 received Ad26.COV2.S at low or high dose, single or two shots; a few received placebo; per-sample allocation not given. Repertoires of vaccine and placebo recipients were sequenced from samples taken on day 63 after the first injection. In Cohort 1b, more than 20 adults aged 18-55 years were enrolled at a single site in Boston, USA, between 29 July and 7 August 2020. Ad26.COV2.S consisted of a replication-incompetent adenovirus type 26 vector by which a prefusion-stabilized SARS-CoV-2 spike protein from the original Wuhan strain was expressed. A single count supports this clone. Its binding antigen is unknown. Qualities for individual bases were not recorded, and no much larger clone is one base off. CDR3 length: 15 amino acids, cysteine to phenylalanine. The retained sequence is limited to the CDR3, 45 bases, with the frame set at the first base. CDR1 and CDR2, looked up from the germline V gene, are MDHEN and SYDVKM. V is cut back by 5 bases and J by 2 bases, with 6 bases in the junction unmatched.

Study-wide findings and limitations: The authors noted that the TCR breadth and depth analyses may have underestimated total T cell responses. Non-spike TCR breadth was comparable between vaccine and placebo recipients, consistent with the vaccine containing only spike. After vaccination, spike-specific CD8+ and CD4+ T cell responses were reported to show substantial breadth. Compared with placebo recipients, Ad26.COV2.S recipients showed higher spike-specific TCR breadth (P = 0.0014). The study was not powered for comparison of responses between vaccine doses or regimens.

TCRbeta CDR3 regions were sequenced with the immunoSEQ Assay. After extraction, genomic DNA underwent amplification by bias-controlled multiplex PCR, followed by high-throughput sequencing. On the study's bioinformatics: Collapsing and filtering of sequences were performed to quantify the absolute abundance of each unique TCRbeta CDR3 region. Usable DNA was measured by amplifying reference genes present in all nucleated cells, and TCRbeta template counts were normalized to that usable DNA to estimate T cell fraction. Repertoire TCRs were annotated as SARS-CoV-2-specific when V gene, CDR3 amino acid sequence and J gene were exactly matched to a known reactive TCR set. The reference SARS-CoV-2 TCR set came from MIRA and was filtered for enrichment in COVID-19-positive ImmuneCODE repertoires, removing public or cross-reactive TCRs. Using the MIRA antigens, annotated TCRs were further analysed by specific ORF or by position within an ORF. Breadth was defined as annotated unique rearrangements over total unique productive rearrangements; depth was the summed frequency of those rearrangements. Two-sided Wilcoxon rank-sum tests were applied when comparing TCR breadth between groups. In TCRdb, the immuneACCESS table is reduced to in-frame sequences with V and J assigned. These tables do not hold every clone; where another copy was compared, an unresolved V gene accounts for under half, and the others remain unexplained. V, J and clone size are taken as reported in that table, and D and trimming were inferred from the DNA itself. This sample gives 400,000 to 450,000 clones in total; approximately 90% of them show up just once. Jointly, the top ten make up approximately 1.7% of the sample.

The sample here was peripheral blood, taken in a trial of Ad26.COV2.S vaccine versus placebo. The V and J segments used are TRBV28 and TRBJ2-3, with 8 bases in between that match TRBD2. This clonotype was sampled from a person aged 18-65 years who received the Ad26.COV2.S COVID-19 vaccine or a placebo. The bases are TGTGCCAGCAGTCTAGTAGCGGGGCACACAGATACGCAGTATTTT. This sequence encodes CASSLVAGHTDTQYF. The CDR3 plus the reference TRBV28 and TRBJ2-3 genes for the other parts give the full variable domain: DVKVTQSSRYLVKRTGEKVFLECVQDMDHENMFWYRQDPGLGLRLIYFSYDVKMKEKGDIPEGYSVSREKKERFSLILESASTNQTSMYLCASSLVAGHTDTQYFGPGTRLTVL.